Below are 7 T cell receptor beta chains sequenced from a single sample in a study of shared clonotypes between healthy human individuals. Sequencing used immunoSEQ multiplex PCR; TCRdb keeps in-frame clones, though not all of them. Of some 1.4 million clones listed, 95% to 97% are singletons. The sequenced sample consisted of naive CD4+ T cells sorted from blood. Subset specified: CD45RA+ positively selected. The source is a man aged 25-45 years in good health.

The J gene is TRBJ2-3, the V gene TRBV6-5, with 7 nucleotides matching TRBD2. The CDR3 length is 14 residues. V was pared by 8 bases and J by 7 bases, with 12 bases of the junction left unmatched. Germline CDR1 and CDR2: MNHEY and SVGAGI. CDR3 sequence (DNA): TGTGCCAGCTCCGTCAGCGGGATCTCAAATACGCAGTATTTT. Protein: CASSVSGISNTQYF.

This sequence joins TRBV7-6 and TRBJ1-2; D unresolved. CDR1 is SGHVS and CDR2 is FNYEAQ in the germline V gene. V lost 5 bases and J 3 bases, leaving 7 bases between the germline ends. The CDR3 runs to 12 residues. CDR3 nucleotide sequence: TGTGCCAGCAGCCCGACCGACTATGGCTACACCTTC. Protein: CASSPTDYGYTF. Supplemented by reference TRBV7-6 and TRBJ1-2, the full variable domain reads GAGVSQSPRYKVTKRGQDVALRCDPISGHVSLYWYRQALGQGPEFLTYFNYEAQQDKSGLPNDRFSAERPEGSISTLTIQRTEQRDSAMYRCASSPTDYGYTFGSGTRLTVV.

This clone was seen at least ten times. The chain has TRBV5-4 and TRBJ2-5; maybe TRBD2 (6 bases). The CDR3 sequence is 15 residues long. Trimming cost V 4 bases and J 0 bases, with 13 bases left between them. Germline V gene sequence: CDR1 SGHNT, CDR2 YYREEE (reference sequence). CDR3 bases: TGTGCCAGCAGCGGAGGACTAACCAACCAAGAGACCCAGTACTTC. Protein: CASSGGLTNQETQYF. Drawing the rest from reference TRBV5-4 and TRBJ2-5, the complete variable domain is ETGVTQSPTHLIKTRGQQVTLRCSSQSGHNTVSWYQQALGQGPQFIFQYYREEENGRGNFPPRFSGLQFPNYSSELNVNALELDDSALYLCASSGGLTNQETQYFGPGTRLLVL.

CDR3 amino acids: CATSTGGGNQPQHF. Written as DNA, the CDR3 is TGTGCCACCAGTACCGGGGGCGGTAATCAGCCCCAGCATTTT. This chain joins TRBV19 and TRBJ1-5, with D possibly TRBD1 on 6 matching bases. The CDR3 is 14 amino acids. Germline V gene lookup returns CDR1 LNHDA and CDR2 SQIVND (reference sequence). V lost 10 bases, J lost 4 bases, and 17 bases lay in between.

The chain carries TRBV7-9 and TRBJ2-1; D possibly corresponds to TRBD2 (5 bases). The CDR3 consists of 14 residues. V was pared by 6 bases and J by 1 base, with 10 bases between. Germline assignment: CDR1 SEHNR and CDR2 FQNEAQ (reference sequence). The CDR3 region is CASRRVDSYNEQFF. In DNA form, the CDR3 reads TGTGCCAGCAGGCGGGTCGATTCCTACAATGAGCAGTTCTTC.

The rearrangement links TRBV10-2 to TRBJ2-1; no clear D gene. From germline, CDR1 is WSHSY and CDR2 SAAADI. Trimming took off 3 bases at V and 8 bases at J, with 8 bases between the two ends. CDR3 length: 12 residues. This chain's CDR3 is CASSELWDEQFF. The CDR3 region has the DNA TGCGCCAGCAGTGAACTGTGGGATGAGCAGTTCTTC.

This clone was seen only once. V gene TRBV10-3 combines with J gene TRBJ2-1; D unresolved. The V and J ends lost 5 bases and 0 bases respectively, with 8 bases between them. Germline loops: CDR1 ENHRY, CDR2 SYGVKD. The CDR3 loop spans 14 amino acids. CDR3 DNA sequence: TGTGCCATCAGTAGATCGGACTCCTACAATGAGCAGTTCTTC. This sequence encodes CAISRSDSYNEQFF.